What follows are 8 T cell receptor beta chains derived from one specimen sequenced in a study of shared clonotypes between healthy human individuals. The method was immunoSEQ multiplex PCR; TCRdb's version includes in-frame clones alone and lacks a portion of them. The sample contains some 2.3 million clones, just over 90% of which appear only once. Sequenced sample: naive CD4+ T cells from PBMCs. Subset given: CD45RA+ positively selected. These receptors originate from a young man in good health. Some clones in this sample may be carry-over from other donors' samples.

This clone was seen a single time. The same CDR3 is also encoded by other DNA sequences in this sample. V and J are TRBV7-3 and TRBJ2-3, with D perhaps TRBD1 (5 bases). Trimming left V 2 bases short and J 3 bases short, with 9 bases between. Germline loops: CDR1 SGHTA, CDR2 FQGTGA. The CDR3 runs to 14 residues. CDR3 sequence: CASSLGQGTDTQYF. The CDR3 coding sequence is TGTGCCAGCAGCTTAGGCCAGGGTACAGATACGCAGTATTTT.

The chain couples TRBV6-6 to TRBJ1-5; D might be TRBD1 (5 bases). Germline CDR1 MNHNY, CDR2 SVGAGI (reference sequence). The CDR3 has 14 residues. Trimming took 7 bases from V and 7 from J, leaving 17 bases between them. The CDR3 DNA follows: TGTGCCAGCACCACGGGCGGGGCCAGACAGCCCCAGCATTTT. Its translation: CASTTGGARQPQHF.

The chain couples TRBV18 to TRBJ2-1; D is undetermined. Trimming took 5 bases from V and 6 from J, leaving 17 bases between them. Germline V lookup: CDR1 KGHSH, CDR2 LQKENI. The CDR3 has 15 residues. The CDR3 sequence is CASSSALIVLNEQFF. DNA for the CDR3: TGTGCCAGCTCAAGCGCCCTCATAGTTCTCAATGAGCAGTTCTTC.

The chain carries TRBV28 and TRBJ2-2; TRBD1 is a possible D gene (6 bases). V lost 2 bases, J lost 0 bases, and 16 bases lay in between. Germline CDR1 and CDR2: MDHEN and SYDVKM. The CDR3 spans 18 residues. CDR3: CASSLRSQGLPNTGELFF. CDR3 in DNA: TGTGCCAGCAGTTTACGGAGCCAGGGGCTACCGAACACCGGGGAGCTGTTTTTT.

In the case of this clone: The sample has other DNA sequences that encode this CDR3 too. The chain joins TRBV7-9 to TRBJ2-3; 9 bases match TRBD1. CDR1 is SEHNR and CDR2 is FQNEAQ in the germline V gene (reference sequence). This CDR3 is 15 amino acids long. V was clipped by 2 bases and J by 3 bases; unmatched bases: 3. CDR3 nucleotide sequence: TGTGCCAGCAGCTTACGGGGACAGGGAACAGATACGCAGTATTTT. Encoded protein: CASSLRGQGTDTQYF. Full variable domain (rest looked up from reference TRBV7-9 and TRBJ2-3): DTGVSQNPRHKITKRGQNVTFRCDPISEHNRLYWYRQTLGQGPEFLTYFQNEAQLEKSRLLSDRFSAERPKGSFSTLEIQRTEQGDSAMYLCASSLRGQGTDTQYFGPGTRLTVL.

V is TRBV28 and J is TRBJ2-1, with 11 nucleotides matching TRBD2. V trimming: 6 bases; J trimming: 5 bases; junction bases outside the gene matches: 6. CDR3 length: 15 amino acids. Per germline, CDR1 MDHEN and CDR2 SYDVKM. CDR3 in amino acids: CASRLSGRAHNEQFF. Written as DNA, the CDR3 is TGTGCCAGCAGACTTAGCGGGAGGGCCCACAATGAGCAGTTCTTC. The full variable domain, in which reference TRBV28 and TRBJ2-1 provide the parts outside the CDR3, is DVKVTQSSRYLVKRTGEKVFLECVQDMDHENMFWYRQDPGLGLRLIYFSYDVKMKEKGDIPEGYSVSREKKERFSLILESASTNQTSMYLCASRLSGRAHNEQFFGPGTRLTVL.

V is TRBV29-1 and J is TRBJ2-5, with D perhaps TRBD1 (6 bases). Per the germline V gene, CDR1 is SQVTM and CDR2 is ANQGSEA. CDR3 length: 14 residues. With 5 bases removed from V and 3 bases from J, the gap between germline ends came to 16 bases. CDR3 sequence: CSVIQGKAEETQYF. In nucleotides, the CDR3 is TGCAGCGTTATCCAGGGGAAGGCGGAAGAGACCCAGTACTTC.

The V and J genes are TRBV18 and TRBJ1-1, with D unclear. The CDR3 length is 15 residues. Germline assignment: CDR1 KGHSH and CDR2 LQKENI. Trimming removed 1 base from V and 1 base from J, with 10 bases in between. The CDR3 region is CASSPLGVKNTEAFF. CDR3 DNA sequence: TGTGCCAGCTCACCACTAGGAGTTAAGAACACTGAAGCTTTCTTT.